These T cell receptor beta chains were read from a single sample in a study of technical replicates of blood from several donors. The data were produced by immunoSEQ multiplex PCR, yet TCRdb's version contains in-frame clones alone and is incomplete. The table records 55,000 to 75,000 clones, 85% to 95% of them present only once. The specimen sequenced was PBMCs. These receptors were taken from a human donor in good health. Some clones in this sample may be carry-over from other donors' samples. Each CDR3 is given without its conserved first and last residue.

V	J	CDR3
TRBV9	TRBJ2-7	ASSVGQGASYEQY
TRBV11-2	TRBJ2-7	ASSPISGRGGQY
TRBV27	TRBJ2-5	ASSLDRTQETQY
TRBV7-2	TRBJ1-1	ASSLGQGLFYNTEAF
TRBV15	TRBJ2-7	ATSRDLGHEEY
TRBV5-1	TRBJ2-3	ASSLRERPDTQY
TRBV10-2	TRBJ2-7	ASSWTRSSYEQY
TRBV12-5	TRBJ2-3	ASGPNSDTQY
TRBV6-5	TRBJ2-7	ASSPGTGVHEQY
TRBV30	TRBJ1-5	AWSPGQASNQPQH
TRBV13	TRBJ2-7	ASSDPGQGGEEQY
TRBV5-5	TRBJ2-7	ASSFPTSGTYEQY
TRBV2	TRBJ2-5	ASIPGQGYGKTQY
TRBV7-8	TRBJ2-7	ASSFQWVSGGTYNVYEQY
TRBV28	TRBJ1-6	ASSLSRDYNSPLH
TRBV5-1	TRBJ2-1	ASSLLAGGPWQF
TRBV7-2	TRBJ2-4	ASSVLAGADRTKNIQY
TRBV2	TRBJ2-3	ASIVRAGDRDTQY
TRBV11-2	TRBJ2-1	ASSPLAGGDYNEQF
TRBV5-8	TRBJ2-3	ASSLGANTDTQY
TRBV6-5	TRBJ2-2	ASNPSGNTGELF
TRBV6-5	TRBJ2-1	ASSYSTSGEQF
TRBV6-5	TRBJ1-4	ASSYNAGATNEKLF
TRBV7-2	TRBJ2-7	ASSLAPSDEQY
TRBV7-3	TRBJ2-7	ASSLHLPGTSDEQY
TRBV5-1	TRBJ2-1	ASSLELALWDEQF
TRBV28	TRBJ2-3	ASSFARGTDTQY
TRBV15	TRBJ2-7	ATSRDGGAGEQY
TRBV7-3	TRBJ2-5	ASSSQFGGQETQY
TRBV27	TRBJ2-3	ASSLMGGPTDTQY
TRBV6-4	TRBJ2-2	ASSDSQTGELF
TRBV7-2	TRBJ2-2	ASSLIGQAVTGELF
TRBV27	TRBJ2-7	ASRQRGGLLEQY
TRBV2	TRBJ1-6	ASSETGDSSYNSPLH
TRBV9	TRBJ2-7	ASSVGTYPYEQY
TRBV6-5	TRBJ1-6	ASSSGTKNSPLH
TRBV19	TRBJ2-1	ASTLLAGTLNEQF
TRBV4-3	TRBJ2-3	ASSQQRGSTDTQY
TRBV19	TRBJ2-7	ASSSAGTSSPYEQY
TRBV13	TRBJ2-4	ASSSLGLAGVGMAKNIQY
TRBV4-2	TRBJ2-3	ASSFGTSGGADTQY
TRBV7-2	TRBJ2-1	ASSLRGGAYNEQF
TRBV27	TRBJ1-1	ANPGTGDDEAF